This T cell receptor (beta chain) emerged from a study of blood T cells in healthy people across ages. The CDR3 contains 15 residues. CDR1 is SGHRS and CDR2 is YFSETQ in the germline V gene. Primers used in a second PCR of roughly 6 to 12 cycles were a sample-barcoded 5' primer and a J-beta primer mix. A template-switch adaptor with 12 random nucleotides tagged each cDNA molecule. TCRdb recomputed calls from the 5' RACE reads with MiXCR, one row per CDR3 protein. The sample lists about 1,400,000 distinct CDR3 sequences, approximately 38% occurring once. General study results and limits: Comparison with aged donors showed that long-lived donors had more naive CD4+ cells and higher diversity. The unknown donor CMV status may have confounded expanded clonotype changes. Older individuals had lower TCR beta diversity per million T cells (the decline was roughly linear).

Concerning this clonotype itself: Its target is not known.

The sequence was collected from a young woman in good health. Sequenced sample: blood. This sequence joins TRBV5-1 and TRBJ2-5, with no clear D. The end of the DNA is better explained by TRBJ2-7, so the J call may be wrong. CDR3 in DNA: TGCGCCAGCAGCTTTGTCCGGAACGGACCTTACGAGCAGTACTTC. Translating gives CASSFVRNGPYEQYF.